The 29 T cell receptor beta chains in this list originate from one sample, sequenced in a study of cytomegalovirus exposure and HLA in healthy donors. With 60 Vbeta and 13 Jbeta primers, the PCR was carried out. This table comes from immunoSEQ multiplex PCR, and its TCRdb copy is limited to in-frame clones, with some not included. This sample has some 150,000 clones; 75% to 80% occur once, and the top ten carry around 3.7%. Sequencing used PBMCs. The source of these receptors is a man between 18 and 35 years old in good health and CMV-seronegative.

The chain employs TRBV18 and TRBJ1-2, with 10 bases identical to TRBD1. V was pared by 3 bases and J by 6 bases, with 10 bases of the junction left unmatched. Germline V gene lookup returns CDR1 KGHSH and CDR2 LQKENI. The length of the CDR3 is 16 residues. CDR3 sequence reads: CASSPMGPGTGDGYTF. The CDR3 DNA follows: TGTGCCAGCTCACCCATGGGACCCGGGACAGGGGATGGCTACACCTTC.

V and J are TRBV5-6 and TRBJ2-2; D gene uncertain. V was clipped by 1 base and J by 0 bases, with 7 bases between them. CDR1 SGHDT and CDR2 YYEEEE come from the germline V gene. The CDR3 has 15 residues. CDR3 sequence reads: CASSLLQPNTGELFF. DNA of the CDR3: TGTGCCAGCAGCTTGTTACAGCCGAACACCGGGGAGCTGTTTTTT.

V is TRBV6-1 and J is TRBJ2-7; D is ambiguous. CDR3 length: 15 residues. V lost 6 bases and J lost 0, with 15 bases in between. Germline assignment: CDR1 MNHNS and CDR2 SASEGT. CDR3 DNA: TGTGCCAGCAGCTTATTGATAGATTACTCCTACGAGCAGTACTTC. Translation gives CASSLLIDYSYEQYF.

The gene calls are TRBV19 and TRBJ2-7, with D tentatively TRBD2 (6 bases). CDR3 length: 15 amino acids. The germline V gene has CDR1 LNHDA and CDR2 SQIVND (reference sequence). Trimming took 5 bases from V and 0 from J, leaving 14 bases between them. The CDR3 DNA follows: TGTGCCAGTAGTCCCCGGCGGGGCAGCTCCTACGAGCAGTACTTC. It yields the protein CASSPRRGSSYEQYF.

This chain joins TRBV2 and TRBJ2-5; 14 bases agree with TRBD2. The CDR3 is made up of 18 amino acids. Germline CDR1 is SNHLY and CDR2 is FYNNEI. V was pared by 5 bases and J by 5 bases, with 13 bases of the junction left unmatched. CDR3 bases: TGTGCCAGCAGTCAAGGACTAGCGGGAGGATTCTCCGGCGAGACCCAGTACTTC. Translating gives CASSQGLAGGFSGETQYF.

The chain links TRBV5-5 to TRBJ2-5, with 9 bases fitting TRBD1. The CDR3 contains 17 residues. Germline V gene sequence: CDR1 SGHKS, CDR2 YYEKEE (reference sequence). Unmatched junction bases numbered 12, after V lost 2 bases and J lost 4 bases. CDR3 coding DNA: TGTGCCAGCAGCTTATCAACAGGGGGCGCGTCGGGAGAGACCCAGTACTTC. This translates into CASSLSTGGASGETQYF.

CDR3 DNA sequence: TGTGCCAGCAGCGTGTCAGGGGGCGCAGATACGCAGTATTTT. This gives the protein CASSVSGGADTQYF. This chain joins TRBV9 and TRBJ2-3; 8 bases align to TRBD1. CDR3 length: 14 residues. V gave up 2 bases and J gave up 4 bases; unmatched junction bases: 3. Germline CDR1 reads SGDLS; CDR2 reads YYNGEE.

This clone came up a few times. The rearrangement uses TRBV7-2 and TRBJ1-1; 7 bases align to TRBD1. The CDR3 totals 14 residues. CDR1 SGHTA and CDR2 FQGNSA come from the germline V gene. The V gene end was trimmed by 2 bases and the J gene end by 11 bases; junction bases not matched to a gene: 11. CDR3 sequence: CASSLPTGRNAAFF. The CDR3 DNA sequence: TGTGCCAGCAGCTTACCGACAGGGAGGAATGCGGCTTTCTTT.

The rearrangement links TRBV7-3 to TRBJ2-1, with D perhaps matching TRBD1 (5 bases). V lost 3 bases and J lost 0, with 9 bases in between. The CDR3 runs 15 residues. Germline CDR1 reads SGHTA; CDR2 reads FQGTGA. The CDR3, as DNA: TGTGCCAGCAGCTTTATTAGGGGCTCCTACAATGAGCAGTTCTTC. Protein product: CASSFIRGSYNEQFF.

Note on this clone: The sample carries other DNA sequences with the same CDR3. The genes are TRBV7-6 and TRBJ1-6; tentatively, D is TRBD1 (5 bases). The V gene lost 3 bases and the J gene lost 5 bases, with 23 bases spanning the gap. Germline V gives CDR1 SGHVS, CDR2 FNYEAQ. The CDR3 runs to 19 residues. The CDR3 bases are TGTGCCAGCAGCTTGCCCCGGGCCCAGATGGGGGGTCATAATTCACCCCTCCACTTT. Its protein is CASSLPRAQMGGHNSPLHF.

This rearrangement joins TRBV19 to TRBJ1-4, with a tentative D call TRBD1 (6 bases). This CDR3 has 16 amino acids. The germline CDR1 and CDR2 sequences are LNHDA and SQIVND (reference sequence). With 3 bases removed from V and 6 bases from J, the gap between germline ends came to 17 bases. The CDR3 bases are TGTGCCAGTAGTATCTCTTTGACAGGATTCGATGAAAAACTGTTTTTT. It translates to CASSISLTGFDEKLFF.

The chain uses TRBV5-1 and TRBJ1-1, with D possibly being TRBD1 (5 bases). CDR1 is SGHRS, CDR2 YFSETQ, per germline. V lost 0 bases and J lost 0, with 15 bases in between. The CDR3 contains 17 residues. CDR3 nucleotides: TGCGCCAGCAGCTTGGTTTCGGGAGGGGCCATGAACACTGAAGCTTTCTTT. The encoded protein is CASSLVSGGAMNTEAFF.

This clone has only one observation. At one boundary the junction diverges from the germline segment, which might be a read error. The DNA for the CDR3 is TGTGTCAGCAGCTTAGTTGGGACAACCACAGATACGCAGTATTTT. It yields the protein CVSSLVGTTTDTQYF. The chain couples TRBV11-2 to TRBJ2-3; D might be TRBD1 (6 bases). The CDR3 consists of 15 residues. Germline CDR1 SGHAT, CDR2 FQNNGV.

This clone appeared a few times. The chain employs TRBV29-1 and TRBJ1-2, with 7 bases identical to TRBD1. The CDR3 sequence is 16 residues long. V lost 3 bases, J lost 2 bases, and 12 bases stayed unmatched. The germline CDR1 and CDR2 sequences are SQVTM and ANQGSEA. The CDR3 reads CSVDEGARRRNYGYTF. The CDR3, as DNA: TGCAGCGTTGACGAGGGGGCGAGGCGGCGGAACTATGGCTACACCTTC.

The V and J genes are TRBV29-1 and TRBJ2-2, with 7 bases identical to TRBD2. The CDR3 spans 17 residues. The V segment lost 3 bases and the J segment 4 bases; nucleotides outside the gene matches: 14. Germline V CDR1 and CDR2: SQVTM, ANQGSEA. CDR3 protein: CSVDGGIKGGGTGELFF. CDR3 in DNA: TGCAGCGTTGACGGCGGGATTAAGGGCGGGGGCACCGGGGAGCTGTTTTTT.

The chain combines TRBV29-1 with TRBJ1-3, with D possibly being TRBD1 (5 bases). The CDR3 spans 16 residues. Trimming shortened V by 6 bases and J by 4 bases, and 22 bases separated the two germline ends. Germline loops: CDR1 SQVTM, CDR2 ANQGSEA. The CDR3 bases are TGCAGCGTCGCCGGGGGGACCTCTTGGCCGGGAAACACCATATATTTT. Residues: CSVAGGTSWPGNTIYF. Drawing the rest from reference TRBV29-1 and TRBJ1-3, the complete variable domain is SAVISQKPSRDICQRGTSLTIQCQVDSQVTMMFWYRQQPGQSLTLIATANQGSEATYESGFVIDKFPISRPNLTFSTLTVSNMSPEDSSIYLCSVAGGTSWPGNTIYFGEGSWLTVV.

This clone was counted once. The CDR3 spells CSVEGRGRDTGELFF. The CDR3 DNA reads as TGCAGCGTTGAGGGAAGGGGCAGGGACACCGGGGAGCTGTTTTTT. This chain joins TRBV29-1 and TRBJ2-2, with D perhaps matching TRBD1 (5 bases). Deletions cut 3 bases from V and 3 bases from J, with 14 bases between. CDR3 length: 15 residues. Germline V gene lookup returns CDR1 SQVTM and CDR2 ANQGSEA.

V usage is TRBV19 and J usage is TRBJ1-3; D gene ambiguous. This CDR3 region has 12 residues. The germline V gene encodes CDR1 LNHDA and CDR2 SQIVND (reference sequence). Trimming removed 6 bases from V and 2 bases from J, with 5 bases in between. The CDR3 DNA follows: TGTGCCAGTAGCGTTGCTGGAAACACCATATATTTT. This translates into CASSVAGNTIYF. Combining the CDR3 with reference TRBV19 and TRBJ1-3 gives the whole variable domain DGGITQSPKYLFRKEGQNVTLSCEQNLNHDAMYWYRQDPGQGLRLIYYSQIVNDFQKGDIAEGYSVSREKKESFPLTVTSAQKNPTAFYLCASSVAGNTIYFGEGSWLTVV.

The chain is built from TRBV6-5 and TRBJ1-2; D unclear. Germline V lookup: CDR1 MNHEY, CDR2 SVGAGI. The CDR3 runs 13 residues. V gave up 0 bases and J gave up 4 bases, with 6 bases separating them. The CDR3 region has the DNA TGTGCCAGCAGTTACTCAGGGAGCTATGGCTACACCTTC. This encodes CASSYSGSYGYTF.

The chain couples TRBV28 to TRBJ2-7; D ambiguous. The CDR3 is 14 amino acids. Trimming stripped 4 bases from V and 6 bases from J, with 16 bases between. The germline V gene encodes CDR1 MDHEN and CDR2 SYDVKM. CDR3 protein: CASSSGPVAGEQYF. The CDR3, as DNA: TGTGCCAGCAGTTCTGGCCCAGTCGCTGGCGAGCAGTACTTC.

CDR3 DNA sequence: TGTGCCAGCAGCTTGGACAGGGTCTCCTACGAGCAGTACTTC. It translates to CASSLDRVSYEQYF. The chain joins TRBV7-9 to TRBJ2-7, with 8 nucleotides matching TRBD1. The CDR3 totals 14 residues. The V gene's germline CDR1 is SEHNR and CDR2 FQNEAQ (reference sequence). Trimming removed 3 bases from V and 0 bases from J; junction bases left unmatched: 1. Using reference TRBV7-9 and TRBJ2-7 for the parts outside the CDR3, the full variable domain is DTGVSQNPRHKITKRGQNVTFRCDPISEHNRLYWYRQTLGQGPEFLTYFQNEAQLEKSRLLSDRFSAERPKGSFSTLEIQRTEQGDSAMYLCASSLDRVSYEQYFGPGTRLTVT.

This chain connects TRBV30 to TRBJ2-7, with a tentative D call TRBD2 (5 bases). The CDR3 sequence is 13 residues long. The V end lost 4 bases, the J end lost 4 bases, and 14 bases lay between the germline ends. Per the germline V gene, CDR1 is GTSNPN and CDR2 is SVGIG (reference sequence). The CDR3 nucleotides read TGTGCCTGGACCACGAGACGGGATTACGAGCAGTACTTC. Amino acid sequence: CAWTTRRDYEQYF.

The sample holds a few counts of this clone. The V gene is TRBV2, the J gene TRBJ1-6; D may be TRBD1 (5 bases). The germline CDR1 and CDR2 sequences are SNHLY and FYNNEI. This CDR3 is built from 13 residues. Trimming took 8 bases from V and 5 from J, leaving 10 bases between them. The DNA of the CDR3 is TGTGCCAGCGGGGGGGAAAATAATTCACCCCTCCACTTT. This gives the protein CASGGENNSPLHF.

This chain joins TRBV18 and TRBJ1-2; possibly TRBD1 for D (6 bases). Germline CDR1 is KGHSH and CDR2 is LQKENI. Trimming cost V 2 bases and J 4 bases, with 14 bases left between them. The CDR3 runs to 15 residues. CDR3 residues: CASSPGSGAGYGYTF. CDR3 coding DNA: TGTGCCAGCTCACCAGGCTCAGGGGCGGGCTATGGCTACACCTTC. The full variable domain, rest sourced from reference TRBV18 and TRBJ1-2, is NAGVMQNPRHLVRRRGQEARLRCSPMKGHSHVYWYRQLPEEGLKFMVYLQKENIIDESGMPKERFSAEFPKEGPSILRIQQVVRGDSAAYFCASSPGSGAGYGYTFGSGTRLTVV.

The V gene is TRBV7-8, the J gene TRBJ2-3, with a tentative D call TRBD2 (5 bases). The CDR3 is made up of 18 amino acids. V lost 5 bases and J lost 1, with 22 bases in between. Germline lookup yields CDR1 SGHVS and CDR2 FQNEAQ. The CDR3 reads CASSPEGRGTSGTDTQYF. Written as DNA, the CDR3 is TGTGCCAGCAGCCCAGAGGGTCGGGGAACGTCTGGCACAGATACGCAGTATTTT.

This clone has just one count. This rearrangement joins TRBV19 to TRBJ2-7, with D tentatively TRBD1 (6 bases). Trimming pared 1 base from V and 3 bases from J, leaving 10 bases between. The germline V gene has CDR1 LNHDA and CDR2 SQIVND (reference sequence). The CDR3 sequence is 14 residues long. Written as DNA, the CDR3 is TGTGCCAGTAGTATAGCCAGGGGCAACTACGAGCAGTACTTC. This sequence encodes CASSIARGNYEQYF.

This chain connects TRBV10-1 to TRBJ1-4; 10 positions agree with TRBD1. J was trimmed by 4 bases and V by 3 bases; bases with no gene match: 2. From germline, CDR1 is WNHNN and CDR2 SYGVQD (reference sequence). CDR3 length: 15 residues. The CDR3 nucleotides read TGCGCCAGCAGTGAACGGACAGGGGGTAATGAAAAACTGTTTTTT. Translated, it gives CASSERTGGNEKLFF.

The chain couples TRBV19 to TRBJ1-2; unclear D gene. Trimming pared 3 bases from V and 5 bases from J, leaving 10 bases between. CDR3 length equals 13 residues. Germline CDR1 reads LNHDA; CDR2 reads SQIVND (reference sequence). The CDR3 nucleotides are TGTGCCAGTAGTATCTGGGGAGTTTATGGCTACACCTTC. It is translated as CASSIWGVYGYTF.

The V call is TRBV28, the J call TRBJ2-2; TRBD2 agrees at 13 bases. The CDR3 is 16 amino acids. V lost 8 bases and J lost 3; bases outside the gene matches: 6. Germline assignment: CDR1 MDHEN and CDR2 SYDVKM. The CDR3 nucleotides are TGTGCCAGCGGGACTAGCGGGATAAGGGACACCGGGGAGCTGTTTTTT. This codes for CASGTSGIRDTGELFF.